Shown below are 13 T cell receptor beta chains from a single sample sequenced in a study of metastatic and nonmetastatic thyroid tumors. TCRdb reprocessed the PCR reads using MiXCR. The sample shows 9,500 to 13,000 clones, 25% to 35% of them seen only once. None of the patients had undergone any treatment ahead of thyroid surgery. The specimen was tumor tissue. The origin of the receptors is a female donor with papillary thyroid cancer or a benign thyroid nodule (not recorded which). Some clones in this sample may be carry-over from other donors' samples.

Here the CDR3 reads CASSVGATYSNTEAFF. In DNA form, the CDR3 reads TGTGCCAGCAGTGTGGGGGCAACCTACTCGAACACTGAAGCTTTCTTT. The chain uses TRBV6-1 and TRBJ1-1; tentative D call: TRBD1 (6 bases). Germline values: CDR1 MNHNS, CDR2 SASEGT. V gave up 4 bases and J gave up 1 base, with 16 bases separating them. The CDR3 consists of 16 residues.

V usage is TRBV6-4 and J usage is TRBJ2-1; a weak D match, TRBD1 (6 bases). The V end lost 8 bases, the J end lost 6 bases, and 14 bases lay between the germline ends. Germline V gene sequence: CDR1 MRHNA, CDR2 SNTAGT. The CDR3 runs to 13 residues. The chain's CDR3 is CASRSGAGNEQFF. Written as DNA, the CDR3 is TGTGCCAGCCGTTCAGGGGCCGGCAATGAGCAGTTCTTC.

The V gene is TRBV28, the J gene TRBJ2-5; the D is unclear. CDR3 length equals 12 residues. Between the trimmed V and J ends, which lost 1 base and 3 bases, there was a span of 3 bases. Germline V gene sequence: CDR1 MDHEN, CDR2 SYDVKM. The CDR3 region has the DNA TGTGCCAGCAGTTTATATGAAGAGACCCAGTACTTC. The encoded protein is CASSLYEETQYF.

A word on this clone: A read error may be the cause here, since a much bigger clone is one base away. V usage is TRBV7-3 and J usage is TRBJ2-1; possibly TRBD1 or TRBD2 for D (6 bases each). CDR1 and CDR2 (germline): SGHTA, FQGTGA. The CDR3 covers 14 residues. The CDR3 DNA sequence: TGTGCCAGCAGCTTATCTTGGGGGGCCAATGAGCATTTCTTC. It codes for CASSLSWGANEHFF.

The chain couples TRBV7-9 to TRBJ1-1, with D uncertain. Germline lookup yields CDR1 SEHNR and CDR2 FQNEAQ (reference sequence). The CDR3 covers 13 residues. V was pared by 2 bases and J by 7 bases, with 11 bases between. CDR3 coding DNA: TGTGCCAGCAGCTTATTACCTGAAGGTGAAGCTTTCTTT. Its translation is CASSLLPEGEAFF.

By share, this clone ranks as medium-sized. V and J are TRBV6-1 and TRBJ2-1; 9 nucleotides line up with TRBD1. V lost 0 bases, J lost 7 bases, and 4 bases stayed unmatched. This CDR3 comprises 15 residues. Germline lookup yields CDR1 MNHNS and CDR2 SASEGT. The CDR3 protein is CASSEAGQGRNEQFF. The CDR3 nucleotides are TGTGCCAGCAGTGAAGCGGGACAGGGCAGGAATGAGCAGTTCTTC.

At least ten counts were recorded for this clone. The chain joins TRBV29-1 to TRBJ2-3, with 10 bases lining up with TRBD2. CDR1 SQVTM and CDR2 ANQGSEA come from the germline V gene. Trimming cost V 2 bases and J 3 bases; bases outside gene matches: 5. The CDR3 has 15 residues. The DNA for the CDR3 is TGCAGCGTTGAAATCCTAGCGGGAGTGACAGATACGCAGTATTTT. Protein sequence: CSVEILAGVTDTQYF.

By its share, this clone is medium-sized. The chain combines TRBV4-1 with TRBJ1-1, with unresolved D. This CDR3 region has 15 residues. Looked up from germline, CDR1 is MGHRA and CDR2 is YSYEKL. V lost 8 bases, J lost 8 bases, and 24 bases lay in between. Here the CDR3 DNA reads TGCGCCAGCGGCCCCCTGCAACGACGCAAAAGGGAAGCTTTCTTT. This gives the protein CASGPLQRRKREAFF.

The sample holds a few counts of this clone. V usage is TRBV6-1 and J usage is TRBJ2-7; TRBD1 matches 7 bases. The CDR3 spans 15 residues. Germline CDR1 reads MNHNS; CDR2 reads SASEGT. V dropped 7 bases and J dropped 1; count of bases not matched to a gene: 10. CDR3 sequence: CASISGTAPSYEQYF. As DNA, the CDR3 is TGTGCCAGCATCTCAGGGACAGCACCGTCCTACGAGCAGTACTTC.

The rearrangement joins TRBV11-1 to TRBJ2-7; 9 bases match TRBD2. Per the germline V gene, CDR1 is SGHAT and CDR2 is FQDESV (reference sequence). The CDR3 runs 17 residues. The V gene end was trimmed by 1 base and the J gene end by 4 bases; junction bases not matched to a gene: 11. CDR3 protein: CASSLVVGLAGFYEQYF. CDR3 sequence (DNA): TGTGCCAGCAGCTTAGTCGTAGGTCTAGCGGGATTTTACGAGCAGTACTTC.

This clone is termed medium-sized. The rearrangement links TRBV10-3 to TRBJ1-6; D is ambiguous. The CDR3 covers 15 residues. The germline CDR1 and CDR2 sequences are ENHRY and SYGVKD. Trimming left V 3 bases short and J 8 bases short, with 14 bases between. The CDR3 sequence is CAISERSSGDSPLHF. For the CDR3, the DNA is TGTGCCATCAGTGAAAGGAGTTCGGGCGATTCACCCCTCCACTTT.

CDR3 region: CASRPGGLPSYEQYF. The CDR3 DNA follows: TGCGCCAGCAGGCCGGGGGGATTACCCTCCTACGAGCAGTACTTC. The chain has TRBV5-1 and TRBJ2-7; 7 positions agree with TRBD2. CDR1 SGHRS and CDR2 YFSETQ come from the germline V gene. The CDR3 sequence is 15 residues long. Unmatched junction bases numbered 8, after V lost 5 bases and J lost 0 bases.

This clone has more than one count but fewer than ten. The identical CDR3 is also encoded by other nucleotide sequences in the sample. CDR3 region: CSARQSLTDTQYF. The CDR3 DNA sequence: TGCAGTGCGAGACAGTCTCTCACAGATACGCAGTATTTT. J is TRBJ2-3 and V is TRBV20-1, with a possible D match to TRBD1 (5 bases). Trimming cost V 6 bases and J 2 bases, with 12 bases left between them. The germline CDR1 and CDR2 sequences are DFQATT and SNEGSKA (reference sequence). This CDR3 is 13 amino acids long.